These T cell receptor beta chains were read from a single sample in a study of blood T cell repertoires in COVID-19. Profiled with immunoSEQ multiplex PCR; TCRdb holds only in-frame clones, not every one. The sample lists some 130,000 clones; 84% were seen once. The sample was peripheral blood. Receptors were obtained from a man aged 60 to 75 with acute or convalescent COVID-19. CDR3s include the opening cysteine and the closing phenylalanine or tryptophan. The D gene is left open where the match is weak. Clone size is shown for a subset of rows, as once, few, many or a class of expanded clone.

TRBJ2-2 | . | TRBV5-6 | . | TGTGCCAGCAGCTTGTCGGGAAGGAACACCGGGGAGCTGTTTTTT | CASSLSGRNTGELFF
TRBJ1-1 | . | TRBV12-3/TRBV12-4 | . | TGTGCCAGCAGTTTGGAGCGGTACACTGAAGCTTTCTTT | CASSLERYTEAFF
TRBJ1-1 | . | TRBV30 | TRBD1 | TGTGCCTGGAGAGTGGGACAGCAGAACACTGAAGCTTTCTTT | CAWRVGQQNTEAFF
TRBJ2-7 | few | TRBV5-1 | . | TGCGCCAGCAGCTTATCGGGAGACCCCTACGAGCAGTACTTC | CASSLSGDPYEQYF
TRBJ1-4 | . | TRBV6-5 | . | TGTGCCAGCAGTTACGACGGACAGCCGAATGAAAAACTGTTTTTT | CASSYDGQPNEKLFF
TRBJ2-2 | . | TRBV29-1 | . | TGCAGCGCTGCTCCTTCGGGTATCGGGGAGCTGTTTTTT | CSAAPSGIGELFF
TRBJ2-1 | few | TRBV5-5 | TRBD1 | TGTGCCAGCAGCTCTTGGGACAGGGCCCATGAGCAGTTCTTC | CASSSWDRAHEQFF
TRBJ2-7 | few | TRBV14 | TRBD2 | TGTGCCAGCAGCCAATCGGGAGGACAGCCCGGGACTAGCGGGAGCTTCGTCCACGAGCAGTACTTC | CASSQSGGQPGTSGSFVHEQYF
TRBJ2-3 | . | TRBV9 | . | TGTGCCAGCAGTCTTATCTTACAGGGACATGGCACAGATACGCAGTATTTT | CASSLILQGHGTDTQYF
TRBJ1-1 | . | TRBV18 | . | TGTGCCAGCTCACCAGCGGGGGTTGGTTTGAACACTGAAGCTTTCTTT | CASSPAGVGLNTEAFF